The 27 T cell receptor beta chains listed next were all sequenced from one sample in a study of vaccination and CD4 T cells after COVID-19. Specified treatment: roughly 11-day PBMC culture with coronavirus spike peptide pools or control peptides (ViraFEST assay). The unexposed donor's CD4+ T cells were collected before the COVID-19 pandemic (2011-2018). Once obtained from cultured CD4+ T cells, the DNA was sequenced using the Oncomine TCR Beta short-read assay. Cultured CD4+ T cells yielded the extracted genomic DNA. Each CDR3 protein gets one entry after TCRdb re-called the PCR reads with MiXCR. The repertoire holds 12,000 or so distinct CDR3 sequences, with 30% to 45% as singletons. No antigen has been identified for these receptors. The material sequenced was CD4+ T cells from blood, cultured in vitro. Receptors originate from a human donor in good health.

This clonotype showed up just a few times. This rearrangement joins TRBV6-2 or TRBV6-3 to TRBJ1-5, with unresolved D. The V gene's germline CDR1 is MNHEY and CDR2 SVGEGT. The CDR3 has 18 amino acids. V shed 0 bases and J shed 0 bases, with 15 bases lying between them. The CDR3 loop reads CASSYSIAELYSNQPQHF. CDR3 DNA: TGTGCCAGCAGTTACTCGATAGCAGAGCTTTATAGCAATCAGCCCCAGCATTTT.

The V and J genes are TRBV6-2 or TRBV6-3 and TRBJ1-5; maybe TRBD1 (6 bases). Deletions cut 0 bases from V and 0 bases from J, with 27 bases between. CDR1 is MNHEY, CDR2 SVGEGT, per germline. This CDR3 is 22 amino acids long. CDR3 protein: CASSYSIGRPTRGPYSNQPQHF. The CDR3 DNA reads as TGTGCCAGCAGTTACTCGATTGGCCGTCCGACCAGGGGACCGTATAGCAATCAGCCCCAGCATTTT.

V gene TRBV28 combines with J gene TRBJ1-2; maybe TRBD1 (5 bases). V lost 11 bases, J lost 4 bases, and 17 bases lay in between. The length of the CDR3 is 13 residues. Germline-derived CDR1 and CDR2 are MDHEN and SYDVKM. This CDR3 is CAGAPPGSYGYTF. The DNA of the CDR3 is TGTGCCGGAGCGCCACCAGGGAGCTATGGCTACACCTTC.

The chain recombines TRBV2 with TRBJ2-7, with 9 bases identical to TRBD1. V shed 4 bases and J 2 bases; nucleotides not matched to a gene: 3. Germline CDR1 reads SNHLY; CDR2 reads FYNNEI. This CDR3 comprises 14 residues. The CDR3 reads CASSGGQGPYEQYF. In nucleotides, the CDR3 is TGTGCCAGCAGTGGGGGACAGGGACCCTACGAGCAGTACTTC.

The rearrangement uses TRBV28 and TRBJ2-3, with a tentative D call TRBD1 (5 bases). The CDR3 runs 14 residues. The V gene lost 3 bases and the J gene lost 1 base, with 8 bases spanning the gap. CDR1 and CDR2 (germline): MDHEN, SYDVKM. In nucleotides, the CDR3 is TGTGCCAGCAGTTTCCCACAGGGCACAGATACGCAGTATTTT. Residues: CASSFPQGTDTQYF.

The chain uses TRBV19 and TRBJ1-2, with 9 bases aligning to TRBD1. The J segment lost 6 bases and the V segment lost 9 bases, leaving 8 bases of the junction unmatched. CDR3 length: 13 residues. In germline, CDR1 is LNHDA, CDR2 SQIVND (reference sequence). This CDR3 reads CASLRGQGNGYTF. In DNA form, the CDR3 reads TGTGCCAGCCTCCGGGGACAGGGTAATGGCTACACCTTC.

In this sample, this clonotype turned up a few times. CDR3 region: CASRPGGGLQQYF. The CDR3 coding sequence is TGTGCCAGCAGACCCGGGGGGGGTCTCCAGCAGTACTTC. V usage is TRBV6-1 and J usage is TRBJ2-7; 8 bases align to TRBD2. Germline CDR1 MNHNS, CDR2 SASEGT. V dropped 6 bases and J dropped 8; count of bases not matched to a gene: 9. This CDR3 contains 13 residues.

The CDR3: CASSQEGRTSGYTF. The CDR3 DNA reads TGTGCCAGCAGCCAAGAGGGCAGGACTTCTGGCTACACCTTC. The chain recombines TRBV4-2 with TRBJ1-2, with no clear D. The CDR3 spans 14 residues. CDR1 and CDR2 from the germline V gene are LGHNA and YNFKEQ. V gave up 0 bases and J gave up 7 bases, with 12 bases separating them.

This clonotype was counted a few times. J is TRBJ1-1 and V is TRBV27, with a tentative D call TRBD1 (5 bases). Per the germline V gene, CDR1 is MNHEY and CDR2 is SMNVEV (reference sequence). Trimming shortened V by 6 bases and J by 5 bases, and 19 bases separated the two germline ends. The CDR3 has 15 amino acids. DNA for the CDR3: TGTGCCAGCAGCACCCGCGGCGGGGGGAGGACTGAAGCTTTCTTT. Protein: CASSTRGGGRTEAFF.

The gene calls are TRBV28 and TRBJ2-7; 9 bases align to TRBD1. With 0 bases clipped from V and 3 bases from J, the junction kept 3 bases outside the gene matches. The CDR3 runs 15 residues. The germline V gene encodes CDR1 MDHEN and CDR2 SYDVKM. The CDR3 nucleotides are TGTGCCAGCAGTTTATGGGGGACAGGGAGCTACGAGCAGTACTTC. Encoded protein: CASSLWGTGSYEQYF.

The genes are TRBV27 and TRBJ2-6, with D hard to call. CDR3 length equals 16 residues. Trimming took 2 bases from V and 0 from J, leaving 8 bases between them. The germline gives CDR1 MNHEY, CDR2 SMNVEV (reference sequence). The CDR3 loop is CASSLGQFSGANVLTF. CDR3 bases: TGTGCCAGCAGTTTAGGCCAGTTCTCTGGGGCCAACGTCCTGACTTTC.

This chain links TRBV28 with TRBJ2-7; 8 positions match TRBD2. The V gene's germline CDR1 is MDHEN and CDR2 SYDVKM. CDR3 length equals 15 residues. The ends lost 6 bases at V and 2 bases at J; junction bases unmatched: 9. CDR3 loop: CASSLGLGKTYEQYF. The CDR3 DNA is TGTGCCAGCAGCCTGGGACTAGGGAAGACCTACGAGCAGTACTTC.

The genes are TRBV20-1 and TRBJ2-3; 7 bases agree with TRBD1. Per germline, CDR1 DFQATT and CDR2 SNEGSKA (reference sequence). The CDR3 covers 12 residues. V lost 6 bases and J lost 4; bases outside the gene matches: 4. This CDR3 is CSATGAPDTQYF. The CDR3 coding sequence is TGCAGTGCCACAGGGGCCCCAGATACGCAGTATTTT.

The rearrangement links TRBV6-1 to TRBJ2-2, with D possibly TRBD2 on 6 matching bases. The germline V gene encodes CDR1 MNHNS and CDR2 SASEGT. The CDR3 sequence is 15 residues long. The ends were cut back, 6 bases at V and 4 bases at J, with 15 bases in the middle. The DNA for the CDR3 is TGTGCCAGCAGCCCTAGTCCTAGCGCCACCGGGGAGCTGTTTTTT. The encoded protein is CASSPSPSATGELFF.

To note about this clonotype: The CDR3 does not close with the conserved phenylalanine or tryptophan, likely indicating a read error. The chain carries TRBV11-2 and TRBJ2-5; no definite D call. Per the germline V gene, CDR1 is SGHAT and CDR2 is FQNNGV. This CDR3 spans 11 amino acids. The V and J ends lost 5 bases and 3 bases respectively, with 4 bases between them. Here the CDR3 DNA reads TGTGCCAGCAGCCCAAAAGAGACCCAGTACCTC. It encodes CASSPKETQYL.

CDR3 nucleotide sequence: TGTGCCACCTTTTCTAGCGGATCCTCCTACGAGCAGTACTTC. This encodes CATFSSGSSYEQYF. The V call is TRBV10-3, the J call TRBJ2-7, with TRBD2 matching over 7 bases. The CDR3 runs 14 residues. The V segment lost 10 bases and the J segment 0 bases; nucleotides outside the gene matches: 9. Per germline, CDR1 ENHRY and CDR2 SYGVKD.

The rearrangement joins TRBV30 to TRBJ1-2, with D possibly matching TRBD1 (5 bases). The germline CDR1 and CDR2 sequences are GTSNPN and SVGIG (reference sequence). The CDR3 extends over 15 amino acids. V was pared by 0 bases and J by 2 bases, with 13 bases between. The CDR3 sequence is CAWSVQGVRNYGYTF. Here the CDR3 DNA reads TGTGCCTGGAGTGTACAAGGGGTGAGAAACTATGGCTACACCTTC.

The chain combines TRBV28 with TRBJ2-2; TRBD2 matches 7 bases. The germline V gene encodes CDR1 MDHEN and CDR2 SYDVKM. The CDR3 runs 12 residues. The V and J ends lost 4 bases and 7 bases, in that order; junction bases with no gene match: 0. The CDR3 loop is CASSWGGGELFF. The CDR3 nucleotides read TGTGCCAGCAGTTGGGGGGGCGGGGAGCTGTTTTTT. Combining the CDR3 with reference TRBV28 and TRBJ2-2 gives the whole variable domain DVKVTQSSRYLVKRTGEKVFLECVQDMDHENMFWYRQDPGLGLRLIYFSYDVKMKEKGDIPEGYSVSREKKERFSLILESASTNQTSMYLCASSWGGGELFFGEGSRLTVL.

The chain carries TRBV7-6 and TRBJ1-3; D is possibly TRBD1 (5 bases). The V and J ends lost 7 bases and 1 base respectively, with 8 bases between them. The CDR3 has 13 amino acids. Germline CDR1 is SGHVS and CDR2 is FNYEAQ. The DNA of the CDR3 is TGTGCCAGCACCCAGGGTTCTGGAAACACCATATATTTT. Protein sequence: CASTQGSGNTIYF.

This clonotype was seen only a few times. CDR3 region: CASSEIGAGYEQYF. The CDR3 DNA reads TGTGCCAGCAGTGAAATAGGAGCTGGGTACGAGCAGTACTTC. V gene TRBV6-1 combines with J gene TRBJ2-7; D unresolved. CDR1 and CDR2 from the germline V gene are MNHNS and SASEGT. The V and J ends lost 2 bases and 4 bases respectively, with 12 bases between them. The length of the CDR3 is 14 residues.

CDR3 DNA sequence: TGCAGTGCGAGTGTCTCCTACGAGCAGTACTTC. Amino acid sequence: CSASVSYEQYF. This sequence joins TRBV20-1 and TRBJ2-7; no clear D gene. Germline V gives CDR1 DFQATT, CDR2 SNEGSKA (reference sequence). V lost 6 bases and J lost 0, with 6 bases in between. CDR3 length: 11 residues.

The chain combines TRBV20-1 with TRBJ1-2; a weak D match, TRBD1 (5 bases). The germline V gene encodes CDR1 DFQATT and CDR2 SNEGSKA (reference sequence). CDR3 length: 14 amino acids. The V and J ends lost 5 bases and 4 bases respectively, with 17 bases between them. CDR3 in amino acids: CSAWGGETSYGYTF. The DNA for the CDR3 is TGCAGTGCTTGGGGGGGGGAAACCAGCTATGGCTACACCTTC.

CDR3 coding DNA: TGTGCCAGCAGCTTGCTGTCAGCAGATACGCAGTATTTT. This encodes CASSLLSADTQYF. V is TRBV5-8 and J is TRBJ2-3; D is uncertain. Germline V lookup: CDR1 SGHTS, CDR2 YDEGEE. The CDR3 spans 13 residues. V was shortened by 1 base and J by 4 bases, with 7 bases between the two germline ends. The full variable domain, in which reference TRBV5-8 and TRBJ2-3 provide the parts outside the CDR3, is EAGVTQSPTHLIKTRGQQATLRCSPISGHTSVYWYQQALGLGLQFLLWYDEGEERNRGNFPPRFSGRQFPNYSSELNVNALELEDSALYLCASSLLSADTQYFGPGTRLTVL.

In its sample, this clonotype was seen a few times. The chain links TRBV28 to TRBJ1-1, with 7 positions matching TRBD1. The junction had 16 bases not matched to a gene; V was cut back by 5 bases and J by 7 bases. Germline V gives CDR1 MDHEN, CDR2 SYDVKM. The CDR3 runs to 16 residues. The CDR3 loop is CASSLGAWDSPSEAFF. The CDR3 DNA reads TGTGCCAGCAGTCTAGGAGCCTGGGACAGCCCAAGTGAAGCTTTCTTT.

The chain uses TRBV6-2 or TRBV6-3 and TRBJ2-1, with 11 bases matching TRBD2. CDR1 and CDR2 (germline): MNHEY, SVGEGT. Losses at the gene ends were 6 bases for V and 7 bases for J; bases not matched to a gene: 8. This CDR3 contains 15 residues. The DNA for the CDR3 is TGTGCCAGCAGAAATAGCGGGAGGGAGGGGAATGAGCAGTTCTTC. Amino acid sequence: CASRNSGREGNEQFF.

V usage is TRBV28 and J usage is TRBJ2-6, with D possibly TRBD1 on 5 matching bases. Germline-derived CDR1 and CDR2 are MDHEN and SYDVKM. The V gene lost 0 bases and the J gene lost 4 bases, with 7 bases spanning the gap. The length of the CDR3 is 15 residues. DNA for the CDR3: TGTGCCAGCAGTTTATGGGGGCCGGGGGCCAACGTCCTGACTTTC. Its protein product is CASSLWGPGANVLTF.

This clonotype has just a few counts. CDR3 DNA: TGCAGTGCTAGATTTCCCAACACCGGGGAGCTGTTTTTT. Translation: CSARFPNTGELFF. The V call is TRBV20-1, the J call TRBJ2-2, with unresolved D. CDR1 is DFQATT and CDR2 is SNEGSKA in the germline V gene (reference sequence). V lost 2 bases to trimming and J lost 2 bases, with 6 bases between them. The CDR3 has 13 residues.